The 22 T cell receptor beta chains reported below all come from one sample, sequenced in a study of patients and donors after allogeneic stem cell transplantation. A single record per CDR3 protein comes from TCRdb applying MiXCR to the RT-PCR reads. The sample yields 800,000 to 1,000,000 distinct CDR3 sequences, more than 15% seen once. Sequencing used blood, either unsorted or a sorted T cell fraction (not recorded which). These TCRs come from a human donor who was either an allogeneic HSCT recipient or a stem cell or donor lymphocyte infusion donor (not recorded which). It is not recorded whose cells these are; they may come from a transplant donor.

This clonotype has just a few counts. The chain has TRBV29-1 and TRBJ2-7; 10 nucleotides match TRBD1. With 2 bases clipped from V and 4 bases from J, the junction kept 11 bases outside the gene matches. CDR1 is SQVTM, CDR2 ANQGSEA, per germline. The CDR3 loop spans 16 amino acids. CDR3 sequence: CSVESPLGQGSYEQYF. The CDR3 DNA reads as TGCAGCGTTGAATCCCCCCTGGGACAGGGGTCATACGAGCAGTACTTC.

CDR3 region: CATRGDDEKLFF. CDR3 in DNA: TGTGCCACCAGAGGGGATGATGAAAAACTGTTTTTT. The chain is built from TRBV24-1 and TRBJ1-4; D possibly corresponds to TRBD1 (5 bases). The CDR3 length is 12 residues. The V end lost 7 bases, the J end lost 6 bases, and 8 bases lay between the germline ends. Germline V gene sequence: CDR1 KGHDR, CDR2 SFDVKD.

This clonotype was recorded a few times. The chain combines TRBV7-9 with TRBJ1-5; D gene unclear. The CDR3 extends over 12 amino acids. CDR1 and CDR2 (germline): SEHNR, FQNEAQ (reference sequence). The V gene lost 1 base and the J gene lost 6 bases, with 4 bases spanning the gap. The CDR3 DNA sequence: TGTGCCAGCAGCTTAGATACTCAGCCCCAGCATTTT. Translation gives CASSLDTQPQHF.

This clonotype was detected only a few times. The CDR3 DNA sequence: TGTGCCATTAACACAGGGAAGTCCTCTGGGGCCAACGTCCTGACTTTC. Amino acid sequence: CAINTGKSSGANVLTF. This chain links TRBV10-3 with TRBJ2-6; D might be TRBD1 (6 bases). Trimming left V 9 bases short and J 0 bases short, with 15 bases between. Germline V CDR1 and CDR2: ENHRY, SYGVKD. The CDR3 runs to 16 residues.

This clonotype has a handful of counts. The CDR3 nucleotides read TGCGCCAGCAGCTTGGAGGCATCGGGCAATCAGCCCCAGCATTTT. It is translated as CASSLEASGNQPQHF. The chain uses TRBV5-1 and TRBJ1-5; D is ambiguous. The germline V and J ends were trimmed by 0 bases and 2 bases, with 9 bases remaining between them. Germline CDR1 and CDR2: SGHRS and YFSETQ. The CDR3 runs 15 residues. The full variable domain, in which reference TRBV5-1 and TRBJ1-5 provide the parts outside the CDR3, is KAGVTQTPRYLIKTRGQQVTLSCSPISGHRSVSWYQQTPGQGLQFLFEYFSETQRNKGNFPGRFSGRQFSNSRSEMNVSTLELGDSALYLCASSLEASGNQPQHFGDGTRLSIL.

This clonotype was picked up a small number of times. The chain couples TRBV7-2 to TRBJ2-1, with a tentative D call TRBD2 (6 bases). Germline CDR1 SGHTA, CDR2 FQGNSA. V was cut by 4 bases and J by 1 base, with 8 bases left in between. The CDR3 length is 14 residues. CDR3 sequence (DNA): TGTGCCAGCAGCTCTCTAGCGTCCTACAATGAGCAGTTCTTC. Translated: CASSSLASYNEQFF. Full variable domain (outside the CDR3, taken from reference TRBV7-2 and TRBJ2-1): GAGVSQSPSNKVTEKGKDVELRCDPISGHTALYWYRQSLGQGLEFLIYFQGNSAPDKSGLPSDRFSAERTGGSVSTLTIQRTQQEDSAVYLCASSSLASYNEQFFGPGTRLTVL.

This clonotype was counted only a few times. The rearrangement joins TRBV12-3 or TRBV12-4 to TRBJ2-7, with a tentative D call TRBD2 (5 bases). Trimming removed 6 bases from V and 3 bases from J, with 15 bases in between. The CDR3 has 14 amino acids. The CDR3 loop is CASSRGWLNYEQYF. The CDR3 region has the DNA TGTGCCAGCAGCCGAGGGTGGCTGAACTACGAGCAGTACTTC.

This chain uses TRBV5-1 with TRBJ2-6; D remains unclear. V gave up 2 bases and J gave up 1 base, with 7 bases separating them. The CDR3 length is 15 residues. The germline CDR1 and CDR2 sequences are SGHRS and YFSETQ. The CDR3 is CASSLTWSGANVLTF. The CDR3 DNA sequence: TGCGCCAGCAGCTTAACTTGGTCTGGGGCCAACGTCCTGACTTTC. Supplemented by reference TRBV5-1 and TRBJ2-6, the full variable domain reads KAGVTQTPRYLIKTRGQQVTLSCSPISGHRSVSWYQQTPGQGLQFLFEYFSETQRNKGNFPGRFSGRQFSNSRSEMNVSTLELGDSALYLCASSLTWSGANVLTFGAGSRLTVL.

This clonotype showed up just a few times. The rearrangement uses TRBV15 and TRBJ1-1; D call uncertain. The germline V gene has CDR1 LNHNV and CDR2 YYDKDF (reference sequence). V was trimmed by 8 bases and J by 1 base, leaving 5 bases between them. There are 11 residues in the CDR3. CDR3 nucleotide sequence: TGTGCCACCGCAGCGAACACTGAAGCTTTCTTT. Translating it yields CATAANTEAFF.

The table lists this clonotype with a few counts. The chain has TRBV3-1 and TRBJ1-6; tentatively, D is TRBD1 (5 bases). V lost 4 bases to trimming and J lost 7 bases, with 14 bases between them. This CDR3 has 15 residues. Germline CDR1 reads LGHDT; CDR2 reads YNNKEL (reference sequence). CDR3 in amino acids: CASSPRGRNNSPLHF. The CDR3 nucleotides are TGTGCCAGCAGCCCCCGGGGGAGGAACAATTCACCCCTCCACTTT.

This clonotype was detected a few times. The chain uses TRBV21-1 and TRBJ2-5; TRBD1, the table's D call, was not compared with the DNA. TRBV21-1 is listed as a pseudogene. This CDR3 is built from 14 residues. The CDR3 is CASSLLGTEETQYF. The DNA for the CDR3 is TGTGCCAGCAGCCTCCTCGGGACAGAAGAGACCCAGTACTTC.

This clonotype occurred a few times. The rearrangement joins TRBV24-1 to TRBJ2-3, with 11 bases matching TRBD2. With V trimmed by 4 bases and J by 1 base, 9 bases remained unmatched. The CDR3 totals 18 residues. CDR1 and CDR2 (germline): KGHDR, SFDVKD. The CDR3 here is CATSDPDRTSGRTDTQYF. In DNA, the CDR3 is TGTGCCACCAGTGACCCCGACCGGACTAGCGGGCGCACAGATACGCAGTATTTT.

Notes on this clonotype: This is likely a read error, given that the CDR3 carries no conserved phenylalanine or tryptophan at its end. The J gene is TRBJ2-3, the V gene TRBV9; the D call may be TRBD1 or TRBD2 (6 bases each). Trimming shortened V by 3 bases and J by 0 bases, and 17 bases separated the two germline ends. There are 17 residues in the CDR3. The V gene's germline CDR1 is SGDLS and CDR2 YYNGEE. The CDR3 is CASSARRGVGSTDTQYV. The CDR3 DNA is TGTGCCAGCAGCGCGCGGAGGGGGGTTGGCAGCACAGATACGCAGTATGTT.

This clonotype came up a few times. The rearrangement links TRBV6-1 to TRBJ2-7, with TRBD1 matching 10 bases. The V gene's germline CDR1 is MNHNS and CDR2 SASEGT. V dropped 5 bases and J dropped 5; count of bases not matched to a gene: 15. The CDR3 consists of 17 residues. The CDR3 DNA follows: TGTGCCAGCAGTCGGGGATTCGACAGGGGGCGTAGGGACGAGCAGTACTTC. The encoded protein is CASSRGFDRGRRDEQYF.

This chain links TRBV10-3 with TRBJ1-2; 9 nucleotides match TRBD1. The ends lost 3 bases at V and 3 bases at J; junction bases unmatched: 2. The CDR3 loop spans 14 amino acids. Germline V lookup: CDR1 ENHRY, CDR2 SYGVKD. The chain's CDR3 is CAISDRDRDYGYTF. CDR3 sequence (DNA): TGTGCCATCAGTGACCGGGACAGGGACTATGGCTACACCTTC.

This clonotype was detected only a few times. V usage is TRBV20-1 and J usage is TRBJ1-3; unclear D gene. Trimming left V 6 bases short and J 7 bases short, with 19 bases between. The CDR3 is made up of 14 amino acids. Per germline, CDR1 DFQATT and CDR2 SNEGSKA (reference sequence). This chain's CDR3 is CSARTAPLFNTIYF. The CDR3 DNA reads TGCAGTGCACGGACGGCTCCTCTGTTCAACACCATATATTTT.

The chain is built from TRBV4-1 and TRBJ1-2, with TRBD1 matching over 9 bases. CDR1 and CDR2 from the germline V gene are MGHRA and YSYEKL. The CDR3 totals 15 residues. V lost 4 bases to trimming and J lost 6 bases; unmatched junction nucleotides: 9. Here the CDR3 reads CASSPVQGASDGYTF. For the CDR3, the DNA is TGCGCCAGCAGCCCAGTACAGGGGGCGAGTGATGGCTACACCTTC.

This clonotype came up a few times. The V gene is TRBV7-9, the J gene TRBJ1-1; TRBD1 is a possible D gene (5 bases). Germline CDR1 reads SEHNR; CDR2 reads FQNEAQ (reference sequence). V was clipped by 8 bases and J by 0 bases, with 16 bases between them. CDR3 length: 15 residues. The CDR3 nucleotides are TGTGCCAGCCTGGCGGGGGGGGAAGTGAACACTGAAGCTTTCTTT. This sequence encodes CASLAGGEVNTEAFF. Supplemented by reference TRBV7-9 and TRBJ1-1, the full variable domain reads DTGVSQNPRHKITKRGQNVTFRCDPISEHNRLYWYRQTLGQGPEFLTYFQNEAQLEKSRLLSDRFSAERPKGSFSTLEIQRTEQGDSAMYLCASLAGGEVNTEAFFGQGTRLTVV.

There are many counts of this clonotype. The V call is TRBV6-2 or TRBV6-3, the J call TRBJ2-7; D is unresolved. The CDR3 length is 12 residues. Germline assignment: CDR1 MNHEY and CDR2 SVGEGT. Trimming removed 5 bases from V and 0 bases from J, with 5 bases in between. This CDR3 is CASSRPSYEQYF. In DNA, the CDR3 is TGTGCCAGCAGTCGTCCCTCCTACGAGCAGTACTTC.

The V gene is TRBV10-3, the J gene TRBJ2-5; D possibly uses TRBD1 or TRBD2 (6 bases each). Germline V gene lookup returns CDR1 ENHRY and CDR2 SYGVKD. Trimming stripped 3 bases from V and 5 bases from J, with 19 bases between. The CDR3 length is 16 residues. For the CDR3, the DNA is TGTGCCATCAGTGATTCCTGGCTGGGGGGCCGGGAGACCCAGTACTTC. It yields the protein CAISDSWLGGRETQYF.

This clonotype was counted many times. The CDR3 DNA sequence: TGTGCCAGCAGTTCTAGGCAAGAGACCCAGTACTTC. As protein: CASSSRQETQYF. J is TRBJ2-5 and V is TRBV12-3 or TRBV12-4; D is undetermined. The CDR3 spans 12 residues. The V gene lost 4 bases and the J gene lost 2 bases, with 5 bases spanning the gap.

This clonotype occurred a few times. This rearrangement joins TRBV7-2 to TRBJ1-2; TRBD1 agrees at 7 bases. After removal of 4 bases from V and 0 bases from J, the junction contained 5 bases not matched to a gene. The germline gives CDR1 SGHTA, CDR2 FQGNSA. The CDR3 sequence is 15 residues long. CDR3 sequence: CASSYGTEANYGYTF. DNA for the CDR3: TGTGCCAGCAGCTACGGGACAGAGGCTAACTATGGCTACACCTTC.